The T cell receptor (beta chain) under discussion was sequenced for a study of cytomegalovirus exposure and HLA in healthy donors. PCR was performed using 60 Vbeta and 13 Jbeta primers. Some clones are missing from TCRdb's copy, which holds only in-frame ones; the method was immunoSEQ multiplex PCR. Of 180,000 or so clones listed, around 78% are singletons. This clone was counted once. Trimming cost V 7 bases and J 4 bases; bases outside gene matches: 8. Germline V lookup: CDR1 MNHEY, CDR2 SVGAGI. This CDR3 spans 14 amino acids. The chain links TRBV6-5 to TRBJ2-7, with 9 bases fitting TRBD2. This clonotype originated in a female donor in good health and CMV-seronegative. Sequencing was carried out using PBMCs. The CDR3 sequence: CASMSGTSKYEQYF. CDR3 DNA sequence: TGTGCCAGCATGTCCGGGACTAGCAAATACGAGCAGTACTTC.